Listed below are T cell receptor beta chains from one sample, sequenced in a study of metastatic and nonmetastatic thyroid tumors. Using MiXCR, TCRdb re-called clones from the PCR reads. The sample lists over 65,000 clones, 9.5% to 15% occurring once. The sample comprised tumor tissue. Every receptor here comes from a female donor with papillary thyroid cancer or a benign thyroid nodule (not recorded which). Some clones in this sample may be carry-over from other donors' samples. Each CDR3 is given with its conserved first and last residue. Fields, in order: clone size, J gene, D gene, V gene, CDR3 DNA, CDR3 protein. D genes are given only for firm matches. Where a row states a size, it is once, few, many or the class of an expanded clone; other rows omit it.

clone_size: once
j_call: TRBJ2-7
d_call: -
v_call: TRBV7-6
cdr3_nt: TGTGCCAGCAGCTTAGGGGATGGAGGACAAGGTAGTTACGAGCAGTACTTC
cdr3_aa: CASSLGDGGQGSYEQYF

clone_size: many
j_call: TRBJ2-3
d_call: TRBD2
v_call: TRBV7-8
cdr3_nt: TGTGCCAGCAGCTTAGTTTCCGCGGGAGTGGCAGATACGCAGTATTTT
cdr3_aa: CASSLVSAGVADTQYF

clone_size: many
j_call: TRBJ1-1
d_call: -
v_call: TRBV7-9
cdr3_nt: TGTGCCAGCAGCTCCGAGGGGTTCACTGAAGCTTTCTTT
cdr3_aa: CASSSEGFTEAFF

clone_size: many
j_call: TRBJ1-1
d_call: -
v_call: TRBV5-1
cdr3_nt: TGCGCCAGCAGCCCGAGGGGACGTCAGAACACTGAAGCTTTCTTT
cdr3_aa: CASSPRGRQNTEAFF

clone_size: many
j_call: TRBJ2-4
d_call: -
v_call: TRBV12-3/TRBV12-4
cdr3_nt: TGTGCCAGCCGCTACACAGGGTACGGCAAAAACATTCAGTACTTC
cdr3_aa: CASRYTGYGKNIQYF

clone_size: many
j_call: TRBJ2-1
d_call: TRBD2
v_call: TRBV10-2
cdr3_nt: TGCGCCAGCACCCGTACTAGCGGGAGGGCCCCCGAGCAGTTCTTC
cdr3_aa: CASTRTSGRAPEQFF

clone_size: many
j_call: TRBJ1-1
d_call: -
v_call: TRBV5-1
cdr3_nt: TGCGCCAGCAGCTTGGACAGGGTGAACACTGAAGCTTTCTTT
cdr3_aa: CASSLDRVNTEAFF

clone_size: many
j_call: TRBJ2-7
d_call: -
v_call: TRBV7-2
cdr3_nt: TGTGCCAGCAGCCCCAGGGGGGGGGGCAGTCAGTACTTC
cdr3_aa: CASSPRGGGSQYF

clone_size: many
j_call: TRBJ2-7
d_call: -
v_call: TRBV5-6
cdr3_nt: TGTGCCAGCAGCTTGGGGGACAATGCGGGGCAGTACTTC
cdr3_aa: CASSLGDNAGQYF

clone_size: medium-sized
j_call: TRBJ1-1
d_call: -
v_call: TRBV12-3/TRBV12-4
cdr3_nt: TGTGCCAGCAGTTTTCGAGGGTTTGAAGCTTTCTTT
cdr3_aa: CASSFRGFEAFF

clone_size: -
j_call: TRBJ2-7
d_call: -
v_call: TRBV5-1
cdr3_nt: TGCGCCAGCAGTGGGGACGGGCGGTCCGCCTACGAGCAGTACTTC
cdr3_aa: CASSGDGRSAYEQYF

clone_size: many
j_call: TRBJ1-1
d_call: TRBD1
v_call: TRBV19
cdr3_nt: TGTGCCAGTAGTCGAGGACAGGGGGAGGCTTTCTTT
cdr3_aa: CASSRGQGEAFF

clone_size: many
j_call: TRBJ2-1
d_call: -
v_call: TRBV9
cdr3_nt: TGTGCCAGCACCACAGGTAGGGTGAGCTCCTACAATGAGCAGTTCTTC
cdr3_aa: CASTTGRVSSYNEQFF

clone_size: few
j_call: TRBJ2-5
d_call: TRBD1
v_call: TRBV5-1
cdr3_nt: TGCGCCAGCAGCGCCACAGGGGGCGGAGGAGAAACCCAGTACTTC
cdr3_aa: CASSATGGGGETQYF

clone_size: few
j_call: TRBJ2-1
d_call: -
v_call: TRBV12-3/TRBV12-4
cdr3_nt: TGTGCCAGCAGTTTAGGGCAGTTCTTC
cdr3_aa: CASSLGQFF

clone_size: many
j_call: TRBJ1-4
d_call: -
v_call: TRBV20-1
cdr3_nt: TGCAGTGCTAGGAGCTTAGGGACGAATGAAAAACTGTTTTTT
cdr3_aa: CSARSLGTNEKLFF

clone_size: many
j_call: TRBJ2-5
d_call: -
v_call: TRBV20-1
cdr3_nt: TGCAGTGCTCCTAGCGTTGTTGGTGAGACCCAGTACTTC
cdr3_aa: CSAPSVVGETQYF

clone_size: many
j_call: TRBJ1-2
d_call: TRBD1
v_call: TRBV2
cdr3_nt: TGTGCCAGCAGGGAGGGGACAGTGAACTATGGCTACACCTTC
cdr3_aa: CASREGTVNYGYTF

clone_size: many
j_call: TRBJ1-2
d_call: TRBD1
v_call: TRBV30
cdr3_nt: TGTGCCTGGCTGGACAGGGCCTATGGCTACACCTTC
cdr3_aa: CAWLDRAYGYTF

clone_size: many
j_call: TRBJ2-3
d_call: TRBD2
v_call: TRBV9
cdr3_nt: TGTGCCAGCAGCGTAGTTAGCGGGAGTTCGGATACGCAGTATTTT
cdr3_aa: CASSVVSGSSDTQYF

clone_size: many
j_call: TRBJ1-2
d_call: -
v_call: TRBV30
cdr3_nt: TGTGCCTGGAGTCCCGGGGGTGATTATGGCTACACCTTC
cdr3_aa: CAWSPGGDYGYTF

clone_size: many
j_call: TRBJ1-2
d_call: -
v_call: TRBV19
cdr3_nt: TGTGCCAGTAGTATTCAGGGGATACGGAATGGCTACACCTTC
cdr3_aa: CASSIQGIRNGYTF

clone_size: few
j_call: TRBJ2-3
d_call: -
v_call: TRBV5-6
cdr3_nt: TGTGCCAGCAGCCTATCAGGGGCAGATACGCAGTATTTT
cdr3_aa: CASSLSGADTQYF

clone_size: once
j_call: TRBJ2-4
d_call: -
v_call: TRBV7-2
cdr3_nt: TGCGCCAGTAGCTTAGCCGGCCGGGAGCAGACCTCTAGCCAAAACATTCAGTACTTC
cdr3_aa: CASSLAGREQTSSQNIQYF

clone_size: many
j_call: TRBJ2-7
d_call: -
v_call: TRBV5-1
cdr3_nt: TGCGCCAGCAGCGCAGGGAGCTCCTACGAGCAGTACTTC
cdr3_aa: CASSAGSSYEQYF

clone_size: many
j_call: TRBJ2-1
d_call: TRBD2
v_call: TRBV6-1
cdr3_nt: TGTGCCAGCGGAACTCTAGCGGGAAGCTACAATGAGCAGTTCTTC
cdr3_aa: CASGTLAGSYNEQFF

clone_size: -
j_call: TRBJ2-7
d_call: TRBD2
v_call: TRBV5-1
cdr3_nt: TGCGCCAGCACTTGGACTAGCGGGATTTGGTCATCCTACGAGCAGTACTTC
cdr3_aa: CASTWTSGIWSSYEQYF

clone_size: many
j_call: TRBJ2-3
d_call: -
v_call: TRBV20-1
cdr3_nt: TGCAGTGCTAGACCCTCCACTAGTCCCACAGCCGATACGCAGTATTTT
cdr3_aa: CSARPSTSPTADTQYF

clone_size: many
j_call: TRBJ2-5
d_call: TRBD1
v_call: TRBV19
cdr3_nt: TGTGCCAGTAGTCCGACAGGGGAGGAGACCCAGTACTTC
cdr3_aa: CASSPTGEETQYF

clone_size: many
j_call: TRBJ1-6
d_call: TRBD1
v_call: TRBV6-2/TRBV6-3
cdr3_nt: TGTGCCAGCAGTTACACCGGACAGGGGAACTCACCCCCCCACTTT
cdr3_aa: CASSYTGQGNSPPHF